The 23 T cell receptor beta chains below were found in one sample sequenced in a study of blood T cell repertoires in COVID-19. The table came from immunoSEQ multiplex PCR; TCRdb's copy has only in-frame clones and leaves some out. This table holds about 320,000 clones, more than 70% found once. The sample taken for sequencing was peripheral blood. These receptors all stem from a man aged 18 to 30 who had recovered from COVID-19.

The chain uses TRBV19 and TRBJ1-1; D gene unclear. V was clipped by 5 bases and J by 5 bases, with 21 bases between them. CDR1 and CDR2 from the germline V gene are LNHDA and SQIVND (reference sequence). The CDR3 extends over 16 amino acids. The CDR3 nucleotides read TGTGCCAGTAGTGATCGAGCCGGGCTTGGAGGGACTGAAGCTTTCTTT. Its translation: CASSDRAGLGGTEAFF. The full variable domain, completed using reference TRBV19 and TRBJ1-1, is DGGITQSPKYLFRKEGQNVTLSCEQNLNHDAMYWYRQDPGQGLRLIYYSQIVNDFQKGDIAEGYSVSREKKESFPLTVTSAQKNPTAFYLCASSDRAGLGGTEAFFGQGTRLTVV.

This sequence joins TRBV5-1 and TRBJ2-1; tentative D call: TRBD2 (6 bases). This CDR3 is 16 amino acids long. Trimming shortened V by 4 bases and J by 0 bases, and 14 bases separated the two germline ends. Germline V lookup: CDR1 SGHRS, CDR2 YFSETQ. CDR3 protein: CASSPVAGLSYNEQFF. The CDR3 nucleotides are TGCGCCAGCAGCCCCGTTGCGGGGCTCTCCTACAATGAGCAGTTCTTC.

The sample holds a few counts of this clone. V and J are TRBV5-1 and TRBJ1-2; 7 bases are a match to TRBD1. The CDR3 sequence is 13 residues long. Germline V gene data show CDR1 as SGHRS and CDR2 as YFSETQ. Trimming cost V 4 bases and J 7 bases; bases outside gene matches: 7. In DNA, the CDR3 is TGCGCCAGCAGCCCGACAGGGTTGGGTGGCTACACCTTC. It specifies CASSPTGLGGYTF.

The rearrangement links TRBV12-5 to TRBJ2-2, with TRBD1 identical over 7 bases. This CDR3 is built from 15 residues. V lost 4 bases, J lost 3 bases, and 5 bases stayed unmatched. The germline CDR1 and CDR2 sequences are LGHNT and FRNRAP. The CDR3 region has the DNA TGTGCTAGTGGTTCCTCGGACAGGTACACCGGGGAGCTGTTTTTT. Encoded protein: CASGSSDRYTGELFF.

This chain links TRBV9 with TRBJ1-2; tentative D call: TRBD1 (5 bases). The CDR3 spans 12 residues. The V end lost 4 bases, the J end lost 6 bases, and 10 bases lay between the germline ends. The V gene's germline CDR1 is SGDLS and CDR2 YYNGEE. CDR3 in amino acids: CASSTDRNGYTF. CDR3 nucleotide sequence: TGTGCCAGCAGCACAGACAGAAATGGCTACACCTTC.

The V gene is TRBV4-1, the J gene TRBJ2-2, with 12 bases lining up with TRBD2. J lost 3 bases, V lost 1 base, and 6 bases had no gene match. Germline CDR1 is MGHRA and CDR2 is YSYEKL. The CDR3 sequence is 18 residues long. CDR3 coding DNA: TGCGCCAGCAGCCAAGCGGGGCTAGCGGGAGGGTACACCGGGGAGCTGTTTTTT. Translating gives CASSQAGLAGGYTGELFF.

The rearrangement joins TRBV19 to TRBJ2-3, with a tentative D call TRBD1 (5 bases). This CDR3 is 17 amino acids long. The germline V and J ends were trimmed by 10 bases and 2 bases, with 25 bases remaining between them. Germline-derived CDR1 and CDR2 are LNHDA and SQIVND (reference sequence). The CDR3 DNA sequence: TGTGCCACCCTGCGTGGGTTTGGACACCTCGACACAGATACGCAGTATTTT. Amino acid sequence: CATLRGFGHLDTDTQYF. The full variable domain, in which reference TRBV19 and TRBJ2-3 provide the parts outside the CDR3, is DGGITQSPKYLFRKEGQNVTLSCEQNLNHDAMYWYRQDPGQGLRLIYYSQIVNDFQKGDIAEGYSVSREKKESFPLTVTSAQKNPTAFYLCATLRGFGHLDTDTQYFGPGTRLTVL.

Here the CDR3 reads CASSLGGQGASYEQYF. The CDR3 region has the DNA TGCGCCAGCAGCTTGGGCGGACAGGGGGCTTCCTACGAGCAGTACTTC. V and J are TRBV5-1 and TRBJ2-7; 11 positions agree with TRBD1. V was clipped by 0 bases and J by 1 base; unmatched bases: 3. This CDR3 has 16 residues. Germline values: CDR1 SGHRS, CDR2 YFSETQ.

The chain employs TRBV28 and TRBJ2-7; D uncertain. Per the germline V gene, CDR1 is MDHEN and CDR2 is SYDVKM. Deletions cut 1 base from V and 2 bases from J, with 9 bases between. The CDR3 loop spans 14 amino acids. The chain's CDR3 is CASSLFTDTYEQYF. DNA for the CDR3: TGTGCCAGCAGTTTATTTACAGATACCTACGAGCAGTACTTC.

The chain is built from TRBV5-1 and TRBJ2-7; 7 nucleotides align to TRBD1. The junction had 9 bases not matched to a gene; V was cut back by 4 bases and J by 2 bases. CDR1 and CDR2 from the germline V gene are SGHRS and YFSETQ. The CDR3 totals 15 residues. CDR3 in amino acids: CASSPGDSQAYEQYF. CDR3 nucleotide sequence: TGCGCCAGCAGCCCCGGGGACAGCCAAGCCTACGAGCAGTACTTC.

This chain connects TRBV6-5 to TRBJ1-2, with D possibly matching TRBD1 (5 bases). The V gene lost 2 bases and the J gene lost 8 bases, with 9 bases spanning the gap. Germline V gene lookup returns CDR1 MNHEY and CDR2 SVGAGI. CDR3 length equals 12 residues. The CDR3 DNA reads as TGTGCCAGCAGTTACGACAGAATAGGCTACACCTTC. It yields the protein CASSYDRIGYTF.

The sample holds one count of this clone. The V gene is TRBV10-3, the J gene TRBJ2-5, with D perhaps TRBD2 (5 bases). V lost 2 bases and J 5 bases, leaving 6 bases between the germline ends. The germline V gene encodes CDR1 ENHRY and CDR2 SYGVKD. The CDR3 has 12 amino acids. CDR3 amino acids: CAISEERETQYF. DNA of the CDR3: TGTGCCATCAGTGAGGAGCGGGAGACCCAGTACTTC.

The rearrangement links TRBV7-6 to TRBJ2-7; the match to TRBD2 covers 13 bases. Per the germline V gene, CDR1 is SGHVS and CDR2 is FNYEAQ. The V gene end was trimmed by 3 bases and the J gene end by 0 bases; junction bases not matched to a gene: 8. The CDR3 extends over 18 amino acids. CDR3 region: CASSLNPGLAGNSYEQYF. The CDR3 nucleotides are TGTGCCAGCAGCTTGAATCCGGGACTAGCGGGGAACTCCTACGAGCAGTACTTC.

The V call is TRBV19, the J call TRBJ1-4; no definite D call. The CDR3 has 15 amino acids. V lost 9 bases to trimming and J lost 0 bases, with 14 bases between them. Germline V gene data show CDR1 as LNHDA and CDR2 as SQIVND (reference sequence). CDR3 protein: CASESAYATNEKLFF. CDR3 coding DNA: TGTGCCAGCGAGAGTGCTTATGCAACTAATGAAAAACTGTTTTTT.

The chain employs TRBV19 and TRBJ2-7; D call uncertain. The V gene lost 0 bases and the J gene lost 3 bases, with 6 bases spanning the gap. Germline CDR1 is LNHDA and CDR2 is SQIVND (reference sequence). CDR3 length: 13 residues. The CDR3 region is CASSIDVNYEQYF. In DNA, the CDR3 is TGTGCCAGTAGTATAGACGTTAACTACGAGCAGTACTTC.

This chain uses TRBV5-8 with TRBJ2-7; 8 bases are shared with TRBD2. V was pared by 1 base and J by 4 bases, with 7 bases of the junction left unmatched. CDR3 length: 15 amino acids. Germline V CDR1 and CDR2: SGHTS, YDEGEE. The CDR3: CASSLWTSQFYEQYF. Here the CDR3 DNA reads TGTGCCAGCAGCTTGTGGACTAGCCAATTTTACGAGCAGTACTTC.

The chain has TRBV19 and TRBJ1-1, with 9 bases that match TRBD1. This CDR3 comprises 15 residues. V lost 6 bases, J lost 4 bases, and 9 bases stayed unmatched. The V gene's germline CDR1 is LNHDA and CDR2 SQIVND (reference sequence). CDR3 coding DNA: TGTGCCAGTAGCACAGCACAGGGGGCGGCCACTGAAGCTTTCTTT. Its translation is CASSTAQGAATEAFF.

The chain carries TRBV4-2 and TRBJ1-2; no definite D call. Germline V gives CDR1 LGHNA, CDR2 YNFKEQ. This CDR3 region has 13 residues. Trimming left V 4 bases short and J 2 bases short, with 8 bases between. The CDR3 loop reads CASSLSGNYGYTF. The CDR3 bases are TGTGCCAGCAGCCTCTCAGGCAACTATGGCTACACCTTC.

The rearrangement uses TRBV19 and TRBJ1-4; D is perhaps TRBD1 (6 bases). Looked up from germline, CDR1 is LNHDA and CDR2 is SQIVND (reference sequence). The V end was cut by 5 bases, the J end by 7 bases, with 11 bases between. The CDR3 runs 13 residues. The CDR3 DNA reads TGTGCCAGTAGTGAAGCAGGGGTTGAAAAACTGTTTTTT. Its protein is CASSEAGVEKLFF.

This chain connects TRBV5-1 to TRBJ2-2; no clear D. Trimming pared 0 bases from V and 1 base from J, leaving 7 bases between. Germline loops: CDR1 SGHRS, CDR2 YFSETQ. The CDR3 spans 15 residues. CDR3 sequence reads: CASSLVPGNTGELFF. For the CDR3, the DNA is TGCGCCAGCAGCTTGGTTCCGGGGAACACCGGGGAGCTGTTTTTT.

The V gene is TRBV27, the J gene TRBJ2-7, with 11 bases fitting TRBD2. The CDR3 length is 14 residues. Germline loops: CDR1 MNHEY, CDR2 SMNVEV (reference sequence). Unmatched junction bases numbered 3, after V lost 5 bases and J lost 3 bases. The CDR3 coding sequence is TGTGCCAGCAGTCTGGGACTAGCGGACTACGAGCAGTACTTC. Protein product: CASSLGLADYEQYF.

The V and J genes are TRBV7-9 and TRBJ2-7; D is perhaps TRBD1 (5 bases). V was shortened by 5 bases and J by 2 bases, with 22 bases between the two germline ends. This CDR3 has 17 residues. CDR1 and CDR2 (germline): SEHNR, FQNEAQ (reference sequence). In nucleotides, the CDR3 is TGTGCCAGCAGCCCCCTAATAGACAGTACGCAACCCTACGAGCAGTACTTC. Protein sequence: CASSPLIDSTQPYEQYF.

The V gene is TRBV11-3, the J gene TRBJ2-5; 14 bases align to TRBD2. Germline trimming cut 5 bases from V and 5 bases from J; bases unmatched to any gene: 4. Germline V gives CDR1 SGHNT, CDR2 YENEEA. The CDR3 is 15 residues long. The CDR3 DNA follows: TGTGCCAGCAGCCTTGGGACTAGCGGGAGTGAGACCCAGTACTTC. Translating it yields CASSLGTSGSETQYF.